This T cell receptor (beta chain) was sequenced for a study of blood T cell repertoires in COVID-19. Participants came from some 23 US areas, aged roughly 18 to 95 years. Cohort 3 donors were reported recovered after two negative PCRs, clearance, or symptom resolution. There are 13 residues in the CDR3. The germline V and J ends were trimmed by 3 bases and 3 bases, with 8 bases remaining between them. The authors' processing: Scientists estimated how many nucleated cells there were by amplifying reference gene primers. Libraries were prepared by immunoSEQ multiplex PCR; TCRdb keeps only in-frame clonotypes and omits some of them. The V and J calls and clone size come from that table; D and trimming were worked out from the DNA. The repertoire holds hundreds of thousands of clones, with roughly 91% as singletons.

Sequenced input: PBMCs or T cells enriched from blood (not recorded which). The TCR comes from a woman aged 30 to 39 who had recovered from COVID-19. V gene TRBV12-3 or TRBV12-4 combines with J gene TRBJ1-2; no clear D gene. The CDR3 DNA is TGTGCCAGCAGTTTTTCTTCAGACTATGGCTACACCTTC. Its protein is CASSFSSDYGYTF.